These 16 T cell receptor beta chains share one sample of origin, sequenced in a study of T cells in Graves' hyperthyroidism and ophthalmopathy. RNA transcripts served as the template for amplifying TCR beta CDR3 regions. Primed by the HTBI set, a first-round RT-PCR was run on the TCR CDR3. TCRdb re-analysed the multiplex PCR reads in MiXCR, keeping a single row per CDR3 protein. The sample comprises about 640,000 distinct CDR3 sequences, around 20% of which are singletons, and 34% rests with the top ten. Sequenced material: blood. The receptors shown here come from a man aged 25 to 45 with Graves' ophthalmopathy.

The chain joins TRBV4-1 to TRBJ2-3; 8 nucleotides align to TRBD1. CDR1 and CDR2 from the germline V gene are MGHRA and YSYEKL. The V segment lost 4 bases and the J segment 4 bases; nucleotides outside the gene matches: 7. The CDR3 consists of 15 residues. CDR3 sequence (DNA): TGCGCCAGCAGCCGGACAGGGAGGTTGGCAGATACGCAGTATTTT. Amino acids: CASSRTGRLADTQYF.

The chain uses TRBV4-2 and TRBJ1-4, with D perhaps TRBD1 (6 bases). The CDR3 length is 15 residues. Germline lookup yields CDR1 LGHNA and CDR2 YNFKEQ. The V gene lost 2 bases and the J gene lost 8 bases, with 15 bases spanning the gap. CDR3 in amino acids: CASSQFGQGSEKLFF. The CDR3 nucleotides read TGTGCCAGCAGCCAATTCGGGCAGGGGTCGGAAAAACTGTTTTTT.

The V call is TRBV20-1, the J call TRBJ1-5; 8 nucleotides align to TRBD1. This CDR3 is built from 14 residues. Germline CDR1 is DFQATT and CDR2 is SNEGSKA (reference sequence). The junction had 7 bases not matched to a gene; V was cut back by 3 bases and J by 6 bases. The CDR3 sequence is CSASRQGAIQPQHF. In DNA, the CDR3 is TGCAGTGCTAGCCGGCAGGGGGCGATTCAGCCCCAGCATTTT.

This clonotype was counted only a few times. The rearrangement joins TRBV7-3 to TRBJ1-5; D possibly corresponds to TRBD1 (5 bases). V was clipped by 1 base and J by 4 bases, with 17 bases between them. The CDR3 sequence is 17 residues long. Per germline, CDR1 SGHTA and CDR2 FQGTGA. CDR3 nucleotides: TGTGCCAGCAGCTTAATCTTAACGGGACGGGGGAATCAGCCCCAGCATTTT. It specifies CASSLILTGRGNQPQHF.

The genes are TRBV20-1 and TRBJ2-7; D might be TRBD2 (5 bases). V was trimmed by 3 bases and J by 4 bases, leaving 16 bases between them. Germline-derived CDR1 and CDR2 are DFQATT and SNEGSKA (reference sequence). CDR3 length: 14 residues. CDR3 in DNA: TGCAGTGCTAGGGGAGACATCCACTTATACGAGCAGTACTTC. Translated, it gives CSARGDIHLYEQYF.

The genes are TRBV7-9 and TRBJ1-3; D remains unclear. CDR1 and CDR2 (germline): SEHNR, FQNEAQ (reference sequence). The CDR3 consists of 14 residues. Deletions cut 5 bases from V and 11 bases from J, with 19 bases between. The CDR3 DNA reads TGTGCCAGCAGCCCGGAAGCTGGTGGAGGTCCCATATATTTT. Translated, it gives CASSPEAGGGPIYF.

The V and J genes are TRBV20-1 and TRBJ2-7; 8 nucleotides agree with TRBD1. Trimming at V came to 6 bases and at J to 0 bases, leaving 7 bases not matched to a gene. CDR3 length: 14 amino acids. CDR1 is DFQATT and CDR2 is SNEGSKA in the germline V gene (reference sequence). The DNA for the CDR3 is TGCAGTGCCGGTGGGACAGGTCCCTCCTACGAGCAGTACTTC. This sequence encodes CSAGGTGPSYEQYF.

This clonotype was observed a single time. The rearrangement joins TRBV25-1 to TRBJ1-2; D possibly corresponds to TRBD1 (6 bases). The CDR3 runs to 14 residues. Germline CDR1 MGHDK, CDR2 SYGVNS. The ends were cut back, 6 bases at V and 2 bases at J, with 13 bases in the middle. The DNA for the CDR3 is TGTGCCAGCAGCCGGGACACACCGAACTATGGCTACACCTTC. Its translation is CASSRDTPNYGYTF.

This clonotype was observed at least ten times. V gene TRBV14 combines with J gene TRBJ2-1; D is uncertain. The CDR3 extends over 15 amino acids. V was trimmed by 7 bases and J by 0 bases, leaving 13 bases between them. Germline V gene data show CDR1 as SGHDN and CDR2 as FVKESK. The CDR3 nucleotides read TGTGCCAGCACTTATGGCGTGAGCTCCTACAATGAGCAGTTCTTC. It specifies CASTYGVSSYNEQFF.

This clonotype was counted a few times. The genes are TRBV19 and TRBJ2-7; no clear D. Germline V gene lookup returns CDR1 LNHDA and CDR2 SQIVND (reference sequence). V lost 6 bases and J 1 base, leaving 10 bases between the germline ends. The CDR3 loop spans 13 amino acids. For the CDR3, the DNA is TGTGCCAGTAGCAGACTGCAGTCCTACGAGCAGTACTTC. Protein sequence: CASSRLQSYEQYF.

This clonotype was found a few times. The chain uses TRBV6-1 and TRBJ1-5; the D is unclear. CDR3 size: 16 residues. Trimming stripped 6 bases from V and 4 bases from J, with 19 bases between. Per the germline V gene, CDR1 is MNHNS and CDR2 is SASEGT. CDR3: CASRSRPGRENQPQHF. The CDR3 region has the DNA TGTGCCAGCAGGTCACGTCCGGGTAGGGAAAATCAGCCCCAGCATTTT.

This clonotype turned up a few times. V and J are TRBV9 and TRBJ1-5, with D uncertain. Looked up from germline, CDR1 is SGDLS and CDR2 is YYNGEE. The CDR3 runs 13 residues. Trimming cost V 0 bases and J 6 bases, with 7 bases left between them. CDR3 protein: CASSVDVGQPQHF. The CDR3 nucleotides read TGTGCCAGCAGCGTAGATGTGGGTCAGCCCCAGCATTTT.

The rearrangement uses TRBV20-1 and TRBJ1-5; 7 bases align to TRBD1. The CDR3 consists of 13 residues. Trimming removed 5 bases from V and 3 bases from J; junction bases left unmatched: 4. Germline CDR1 is DFQATT and CDR2 is SNEGSKA (reference sequence). DNA for the CDR3: TGCAGTGCTCTGGACAGGCCCAATCAGCCCCAGCATTTT. Translation gives CSALDRPNQPQHF.

This clonotype was seen a few times. This may arise from a read error, as a much more abundant clone is one base away. The V and J genes are TRBV28 and TRBJ2-2, with 13 nucleotides matching TRBD2. Germline CDR1 and CDR2: MDHEN and SYDVKM. This CDR3 has 17 residues. CDR3 sequence (DNA): TGTGCCAGCAGCCTGGGACTAGCGGGGCTTAACACCGGGCAGCTGTTTTTT. It translates to CASSLGLAGLNTGQLFF.

In its sample, this clonotype was seen many times. The J gene is TRBJ2-7, the V gene TRBV10-3, with TRBD2 matching 9 bases. CDR1 is ENHRY and CDR2 is SYGVKD in the germline V gene. The CDR3 is made up of 16 amino acids. Unmatched junction bases numbered 5, after V lost 2 bases and J lost 0 bases. Written as DNA, the CDR3 is TGTGCCATCAGTGAGGGAAGCGGGGGGAGCTCCTACGAGCAGTACTTC. This codes for CAISEGSGGSSYEQYF.

The chain joins TRBV20-1 to TRBJ1-5; possibly TRBD1 for D (5 bases). Germline CDR1 DFQATT, CDR2 SNEGSKA (reference sequence). V was pared by 2 bases and J by 3 bases, with 14 bases between. The CDR3 loop spans 15 amino acids. CDR3 DNA: TGCAGTGCTAGAACCCTCCGGGGGGACAATCAGCCCCAGCATTTT. Its translation is CSARTLRGDNQPQHF.